This T cell receptor (beta chain) was obtained from a study of blood T cell repertoires in COVID-19. Produced via immunoSEQ multiplex PCR; TCRdb's table is partial and in-frame only. This table holds tens of thousands of clones, around 80% found once. Looked up from germline, CDR1 is MNHEY and CDR2 is SVGAGI. V lost 7 bases, J lost 9 bases, and 7 bases stayed unmatched. This CDR3 is 14 amino acids long. The sequencing sample was made of peripheral blood. The receptor was derived from an elderly woman with active or convalescent COVID-19. This chain connects TRBV6-5 to TRBJ1-6; TRBD1 agrees at 9 bases. The CDR3 region has the DNA TGTGCCAGCACCCCGGGACAGGGAGGTTCACCCCTCCACTTT. This codes for CASTPGQGGSPLHF.